This T cell receptor (beta chain) was sequenced in a study of shared clonotypes between healthy human individuals. The CDR3 has 15 amino acids. Trimming left V 6 bases short and J 3 bases short, with 18 bases between. Per the germline V gene, CDR1 is SNHLY and CDR2 is FYNNEI. TCRdb keeps only in-frame clones here, not all; method: immunoSEQ multiplex PCR. This table holds a few million clones, about 92% found once. This clone was recorded once. The clonotype originates from a man aged 18-30 years in good health. Some clones in this sample may be carry-over from other donors' samples. V is TRBV2 and J is TRBJ2-7; D unresolved. Sample: naive CD4+ T cells from PBMCs. Specified subset: CD45RA+ positively selected. CDR3: CASRVWSTTHYEQYF. The CDR3 nucleotides are TGTGCCAGCAGGGTCTGGTCTACCACCCACTACGAGCAGTACTTC.